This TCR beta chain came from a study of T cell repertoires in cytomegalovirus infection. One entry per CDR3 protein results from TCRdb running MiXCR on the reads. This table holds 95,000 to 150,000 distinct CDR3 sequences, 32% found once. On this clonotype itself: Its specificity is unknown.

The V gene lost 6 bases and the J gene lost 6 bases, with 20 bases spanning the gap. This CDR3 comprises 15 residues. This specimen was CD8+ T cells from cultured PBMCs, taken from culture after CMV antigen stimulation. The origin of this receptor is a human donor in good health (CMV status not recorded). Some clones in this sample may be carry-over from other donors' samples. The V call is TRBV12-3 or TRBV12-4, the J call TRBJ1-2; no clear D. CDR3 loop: CASSPRGVLLNGYTF. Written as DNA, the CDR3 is TGTGCCAGCAGCCCCCGTGGTGTCCTGTTAAATGGCTACACCTTC.